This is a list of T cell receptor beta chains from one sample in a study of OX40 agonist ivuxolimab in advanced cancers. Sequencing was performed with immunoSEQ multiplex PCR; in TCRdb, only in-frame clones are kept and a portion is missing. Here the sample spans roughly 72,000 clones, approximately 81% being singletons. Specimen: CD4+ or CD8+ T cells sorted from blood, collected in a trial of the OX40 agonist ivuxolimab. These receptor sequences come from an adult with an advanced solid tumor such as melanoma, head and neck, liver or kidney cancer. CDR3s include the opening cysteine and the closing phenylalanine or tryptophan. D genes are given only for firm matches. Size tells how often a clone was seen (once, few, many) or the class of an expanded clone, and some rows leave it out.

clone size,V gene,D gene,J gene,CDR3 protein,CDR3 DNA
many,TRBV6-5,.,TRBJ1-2,CASSYSIDVGYTF,TGTGCCAGCAGTTACTCGATAGATGTTGGCTACACCTTC
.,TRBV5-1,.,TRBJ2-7,CASSFHNLDRIYEQYF,TGCGCCAGCAGCTTCCACAACCTAGACAGAATCTACGAGCAGTACTTC
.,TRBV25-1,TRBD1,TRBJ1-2,CASSENMRGRTF,TGTGCCAGCAGTGAAAATATGAGGGGGCGCACCTTC
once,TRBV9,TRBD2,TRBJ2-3,CASSATSARGTDTQYF,TGTGCCAGCAGCGCCACTAGCGCGAGAGGCACAGATACGCAGTATTTT
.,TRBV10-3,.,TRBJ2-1,CAITVASSSYNEQFF,TGTGCCATCACCGTAGCGTCTAGCTCCTACAATGAGCAGTTCTTC
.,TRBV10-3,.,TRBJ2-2,CAISGYGSGAGELFF,TGTGCCATCAGTGGTTATGGGTCAGGCGCCGGGGAGCTGTTTTTT
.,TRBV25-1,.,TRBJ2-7,CASSEGGAGRSEQYF,TGTGCCAGCAGTGAAGGTGGGGCGGGGAGGAGCGAGCAGTACTTC
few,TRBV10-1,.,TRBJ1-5,CASSESGKPQHF,TGCGCCAGCAGTGAGTCTGGCAAGCCCCAGCATTTT
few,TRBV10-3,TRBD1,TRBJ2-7,CAISVAGGYEQYF,TGTGCCATCAGTGTGGCAGGGGGCTACGAGCAGTACTTC
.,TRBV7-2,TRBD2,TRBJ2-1,CASSLQRGPYNEQFF,TGTGCCAGCAGCTTACAGCGGGGGCCCTACAATGAGCAGTTCTTC
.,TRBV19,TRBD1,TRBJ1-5,CASSIFGRGQPQHF,TGTGCCAGTAGTATATTTGGCAGGGGGCAGCCCCAGCATTTT
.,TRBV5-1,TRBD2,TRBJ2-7,CASSRGTSGNEQYF,TGCGCCAGCAGCCGTGGGACTAGTGGTAACGAGCAGTACTTC
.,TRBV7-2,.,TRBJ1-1,CASSSQGNTEAFF,TGTGCCAGCAGCTCTCAGGGGAACACTGAAGCTTTCTTT
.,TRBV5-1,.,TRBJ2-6,CASSLVLRTGANVLTF,TGCGCCAGCAGCTTGGTCCTCCGGACTGGGGCCAACGTCCTGACTTTC
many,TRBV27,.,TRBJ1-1,CASSFGAGTEAFF,TGTGCCAGCAGTTTTGGCGCGGGAACTGAAGCTTTCTTT
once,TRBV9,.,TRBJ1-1,CASSVAAGLNTEAFF,TGTGCCAGCAGCGTAGCGGCAGGGTTGAACACTGAAGCTTTCTTT
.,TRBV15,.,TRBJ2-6,CATSRWGSGANVLTF,TGTGCCACCAGCAGATGGGGTTCTGGGGCCAACGTCCTGACTTTC
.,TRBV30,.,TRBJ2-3,CAWREGGVADTQYF,TGTGCCTGGAGGGAGGGCGGAGTCGCAGATACGCAGTATTTT
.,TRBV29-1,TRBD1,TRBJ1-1,CSVEDLKGALFVTEAFF,TGCAGCGTTGAAGATCTGAAGGGGGCCCTATTTGTCACTGAAGCTTTCTTT
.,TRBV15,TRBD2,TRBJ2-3,CATSSTILRDYQPLDTQYF,TGTGCCACCAGCAGTACGATCCTCCGGGACTACCAACCGCTGGATACGCAGTATTTT
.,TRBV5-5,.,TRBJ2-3,CASSATPGLYTDTQYF,TGTGCCAGCAGCGCAACTCCGGGACTGTACACAGATACGCAGTATTTT
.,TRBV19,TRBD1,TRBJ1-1,CASSMFGRQGIPEAFF,TGTGCCAGTAGTATGTTTGGGAGACAGGGGATACCTGAAGCTTTCTTT
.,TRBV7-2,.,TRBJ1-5,CASSLGRASNQPQHF,TGTGCCAGCAGCTTAGGCAGGGCTAGCAATCAGCCCCAGCATTTT
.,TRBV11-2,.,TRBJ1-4,CASSSLMTGGNEKLFF,TGTGCCAGCAGCTCCCTCATGACAGGAGGGAATGAAAAACTGTTTTTT
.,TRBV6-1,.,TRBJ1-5,CASSERARHINQPQHF,TGTGCCAGCAGTGAACGAGCTCGACACATCAATCAGCCCCAGCATTTT
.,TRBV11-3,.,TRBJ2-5,CASSPPGYLGEQYF,TGTGCCAGCAGCCCCCCAGGGTATCTGGGAGAGCAGTACTTC
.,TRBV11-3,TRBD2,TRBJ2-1,CASSLDQSGSSAYNEQFF,TGTGCCAGCAGCTTAGATCAGAGCGGGAGTAGCGCCTACAATGAGCAGTTCTTC
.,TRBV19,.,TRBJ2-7,CASSRQMSSYEQYF,TGTGCCAGTAGTAGACAGATGAGCTCCTACGAGCAGTACTTC
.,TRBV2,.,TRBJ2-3,CASSVNGDNTDTQYF,TGTGCCAGCAGTGTTAACGGCGACAACACAGATACGCAGTATTTT
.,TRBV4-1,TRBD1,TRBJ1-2,CASSQEGGPAIDYGYTF,TGCGCCAGCAGCCAAGAAGGGGGCCCGGCCATTGACTATGGCTACACCTTC
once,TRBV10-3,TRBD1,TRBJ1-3,CAISRTGANSGNTIYF,TGTGCCATCAGCCGGACAGGGGCTAACTCTGGAAACACCATATATTTT
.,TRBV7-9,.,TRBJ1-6,CASKVGTSQSPLHF,TGTGCCAGCAAGGTCGGTACATCCCAATCACCCCTCCACTTT
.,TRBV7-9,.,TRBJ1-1,CASSPKEVYWDTEAFF,TGTGCCAGCAGCCCCAAAGAAGTGTATTGGGACACTGAAGCTTTCTTT
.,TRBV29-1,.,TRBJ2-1,CSVVGGLANEQFF,TGCAGCGTTGTCGGGGGTTTAGCGAATGAGCAGTTCTTC
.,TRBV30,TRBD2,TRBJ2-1,CAWSRLADQFF,TGTGCCTGGAGTCGGCTAGCGGATCAGTTCTTC
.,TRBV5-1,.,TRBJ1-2,CASSEGISNGYTF,TGCGCCAGCAGTGAGGGGATATCTAATGGCTACACCTTC
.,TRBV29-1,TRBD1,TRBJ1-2,CSVDFGLAGGKGYTF,TGCAGCGTTGACTTTGGTTTGGCAGGGGGCAAAGGCTACACCTTC
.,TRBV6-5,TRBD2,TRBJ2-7,CASKRSGSSYEQYF,TGTGCCAGCAAGAGAAGCGGGAGCTCCTACGAGCAGTACTTC
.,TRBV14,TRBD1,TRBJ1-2,CASSPLDRGRGEDGYTF,TGTGCCAGCAGCCCCTTGGACAGGGGGCGCGGGGAGGATGGCTACACCTTC
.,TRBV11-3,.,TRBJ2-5,CASSASFRRTRQETQYF,TGTGCCAGCAGCGCCTCCTTTAGACGTACGAGGCAAGAGACCCAGTACTTC
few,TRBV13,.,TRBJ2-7,CASSLAGTYEQYF,TGTGCCAGCAGCTTAGCTGGGACATACGAGCAGTACTTC
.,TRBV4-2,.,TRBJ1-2,CASSPDWEPLGYTF,TGTGCCAGCAGCCCAGACTGGGAACCCCTCGGCTACACCTTC
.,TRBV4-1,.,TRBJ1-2,CASSQEAVNYGYTF,TGCGCCAGCAGCCAAGAAGCGGTGAACTATGGCTACACCTTC
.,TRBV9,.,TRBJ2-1,CASSGPRGRYNEQFF,TGTGCCAGCAGCGGACCCCGAGGGAGGTACAATGAGCAGTTCTTC
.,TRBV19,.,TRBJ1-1,CASSIRGQTSALNTEAFF,TGTGCCAGTAGTATACGTGGACAGACCTCGGCCCTAAACACTGAAGCTTTCTTT
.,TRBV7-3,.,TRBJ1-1,CASSRANTEAFF,TGTGCCAGCAGCCGGGCGAACACTGAAGCTTTCTTT
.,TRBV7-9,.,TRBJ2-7,CASSSPTQERNEQYF,TGTGCCAGCAGCTCCCCGACCCAGGAACGTAACGAGCAGTACTTC
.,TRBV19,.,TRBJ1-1,CASTPTGWATEAFF,TGTGCCAGTACCCCAACAGGGTGGGCCACTGAAGCTTTCTTT
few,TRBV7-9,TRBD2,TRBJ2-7,CASSHSGGAYEQYF,TGTGCCAGCAGCCATAGCGGGGGGGCCTACGAGCAGTACTTC
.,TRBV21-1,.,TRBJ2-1,CASSKVQGLTYNEQFF,TGTGCCAGCAGCAAAGTACAGGGGCTCACTTACAATGAGCAGTTCTTC
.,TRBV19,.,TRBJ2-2,CASSPTRPTNTGELFF,TGTGCCAGTAGTCCGACCCGCCCTACGAACACCGGGGAGCTGTTTTTT
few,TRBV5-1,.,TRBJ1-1,CASSRDVGGVNTEAFF,TGCGCCAGCAGCCGTGATGTTGGGGGAGTGAACACTGAAGCTTTCTTT